One and the same sample provided the 18 T cell receptor beta chains below, sequenced in a study of coeliac disease. Study conclusions and caveats: Control samples showed higher TRB and TRG clonality than intraepithelial and lamina propria samples in active celiac disease.

Using immunoSEQ multiplex PCR, the repertoire was profiled, and TCRdb retains in-frame clones only, with some absent. This table holds about 4,100 clones, 66% found once. These receptors have no identified antigens. Sequencing was done on a sample of intraepithelial lymphocytes from the gut. Source of these receptors: a woman aged 18-29 years with active celiac disease.

This clone was detected once. The rearrangement uses TRBV6-1 and TRBJ2-3, with TRBD2 matching over 8 bases. Germline assignment: CDR1 MNHNS and CDR2 SASEGT. The CDR3 has 17 amino acids. Trimming cost V 2 bases and J 2 bases; bases outside gene matches: 9. The CDR3 protein is CASSELHGGAYTDTQYF. The CDR3 DNA follows: TGTGCCAGCAGTGAACTTCACGGGGGGGCATACACAGATACGCAGTATTTT.

The chain recombines TRBV5-1 with TRBJ2-7, with a weak D call TRBD1 (6 bases). The length of the CDR3 is 15 residues. V dropped 0 bases and J dropped 5 bases, with 15 bases sitting between them. Germline-derived CDR1 and CDR2 are SGHRS and YFSETQ. The CDR3 sequence is CASSLGGPQINEQYF. The CDR3 DNA sequence: TGCGCCAGCAGCTTGGGGGGGCCCCAGATCAACGAGCAGTACTTC.

The chain employs TRBV28 and TRBJ2-7, with D perhaps matching TRBD2 (5 bases). The ends were cut back, 5 bases at V and 2 bases at J, with 13 bases in the middle. The germline V gene encodes CDR1 MDHEN and CDR2 SYDVKM. This CDR3 comprises 14 residues. CDR3 region: CASSNARVTYEQYF. The DNA for the CDR3 is TGTGCCAGCAGTAACGCGCGGGTGACCTACGAGCAGTACTTC.

In its sample, this clone was seen a few times. This chain connects TRBV7-9 to TRBJ1-4; a weak D match, TRBD1 (5 bases). The V gene lost 1 base and the J gene lost 5 bases, with 11 bases spanning the gap. The germline gives CDR1 SEHNR, CDR2 FQNEAQ (reference sequence). CDR3 length: 15 residues. Written as DNA, the CDR3 is TGTGCCAGCAGCTTAGGTAGGCAGGGAAATGAAAAACTGTTTTTT. Its translation is CASSLGRQGNEKLFF.

This clone was seen more than once but under ten times. CDR3 region: CASSTGTGSGEQYF. CDR3 in DNA: TGTGCCAGCAGCACCGGGACAGGCTCCGGCGAGCAGTACTTC. The chain links TRBV7-9 to TRBJ2-7, with TRBD1 identical over 8 bases. The germline V gene has CDR1 SEHNR and CDR2 FQNEAQ (reference sequence). The CDR3 runs to 14 residues. V gave up 5 bases and J gave up 6 bases; unmatched junction bases: 9.

The gene calls are TRBV6-5 and TRBJ1-1; D is unclear. From germline, CDR1 is MNHEY and CDR2 SVGAGI. The CDR3 spans 15 residues. Trimming left V 0 bases short and J 0 bases short, with 8 bases between. The CDR3 bases are TGTGCCAGCAGTTACTCCGGGTCCATGAACACTGAAGCTTTCTTT. Its protein is CASSYSGSMNTEAFF.

CDR3 bases: TGTGCCAGCAGCGAGAGACTAGCGGGGGGCCCTTCGGGGGTGGCCCAGTACTTC. Its protein is CASSERLAGGPSGVAQYF. The chain employs TRBV13 and TRBJ2-5; 13 bases agree with TRBD2. The J segment lost 9 bases and the V segment lost 5 bases, leaving 18 bases of the junction unmatched. The CDR3 extends over 18 amino acids. Germline assignment: CDR1 PRHDT and CDR2 FYEKMQ (reference sequence).

This chain connects TRBV4-1 to TRBJ2-1; 7 nucleotides align to TRBD1. CDR3 length: 13 residues. Germline-derived CDR1 and CDR2 are MGHRA and YSYEKL. V shed 6 bases and J 3 bases; nucleotides not matched to a gene: 2. As DNA, the CDR3 is TGCGCCAGCAGTTACAGGGGCTACAATGAGCAGTTCTTC. Amino acid sequence: CASSYRGYNEQFF.

This clone has a handful of counts. The chain is built from TRBV27 and TRBJ2-7; 11 positions match TRBD2. The trim removed 1 base at V and 5 bases at J, leaving 4 bases unmatched. Looked up from germline, CDR1 is MNHEY and CDR2 is SMNVEV (reference sequence). The CDR3 is made up of 15 amino acids. The CDR3 loop reads CASSLYTSGGHEQYF. The CDR3, as DNA: TGTGCCAGCAGTTTATATACTAGCGGGGGTCACGAGCAGTACTTC.

The sample holds a few counts of this clone. The V call is TRBV19, the J call TRBJ2-1; 10 bases agree with TRBD1. V shed 7 bases and J 2 bases; nucleotides not matched to a gene: 5. CDR3 length: 15 residues. Germline loops: CDR1 LNHDA, CDR2 SQIVND (reference sequence). CDR3 bases: TGTGCCAGTATTGACGGGACAGGGGCCTACAATGAGCAGTTCTTC. It yields the protein CASIDGTGAYNEQFF.

J is TRBJ2-2 and V is TRBV6-5, with TRBD1 matching over 7 bases. Trimming at V came to 5 bases and at J to 0 bases, leaving 3 bases not matched to a gene. The CDR3 extends over 15 amino acids. CDR1 MNHEY and CDR2 SVGAGI come from the germline V gene. The CDR3 loop reads CASSRQGANTGELFF. CDR3 sequence (DNA): TGTGCCAGCAGTCGACAGGGTGCGAACACCGGGGAGCTGTTTTTT.

This chain connects TRBV7-8 to TRBJ1-5; D call uncertain. CDR3 length equals 14 residues. Between the trimmed V and J ends, which lost 5 bases and 7 bases, there was a span of 15 bases. Per germline, CDR1 SGHVS and CDR2 FQNEAQ. CDR3 in DNA: TGTGCCAGCAGCCCCTACACGGAGTTCCAGCCCCAGCATTTT. This codes for CASSPYTEFQPQHF.

The chain joins TRBV5-1 to TRBJ2-2; TRBD2 matches 7 bases. Germline lookup yields CDR1 SGHRS and CDR2 YFSETQ. V shed 3 bases and J 1 base; nucleotides not matched to a gene: 0. The CDR3 consists of 14 residues. The CDR3 reads CASSSSGNTGELFF. DNA for the CDR3: TGCGCCAGCAGCTCTAGCGGGAACACCGGGGAGCTGTTTTTT.

With regard to this clone: The sample holds other DNA sequences that translate to the same CDR3. V is TRBV5-1 and J is TRBJ2-5, with 12 bases aligning to TRBD1. V was clipped by 5 bases and J by 4 bases; unmatched bases: 3. The germline V gene has CDR1 SGHRS and CDR2 YFSETQ. This CDR3 has 14 amino acids. CDR3 sequence: CASSRDRGRETQYF. The CDR3 DNA is TGCGCCAGCAGTCGGGACAGGGGGCGAGAGACCCAGTACTTC.

The chain links TRBV29-1 to TRBJ1-2; D call uncertain. There are 13 residues in the CDR3. Deletions cut 4 bases from V and 5 bases from J, with 14 bases between. Germline assignment: CDR1 SQVTM and CDR2 ANQGSEA. CDR3 sequence: CSVVNPRDYGYTF. The CDR3 nucleotides are TGCAGCGTTGTGAACCCAAGAGATTATGGCTACACCTTC.

The chain employs TRBV7-2 and TRBJ2-3; 8 nucleotides align to TRBD2. Germline loops: CDR1 SGHTA, CDR2 FQGNSA. The CDR3 sequence is 16 residues long. Germline trimming cut 3 bases from V and 1 base from J; bases unmatched to any gene: 6. Here the CDR3 reads CASSFSGGPGTDTQYF. The CDR3 DNA reads TGTGCCAGCAGCTTTTCGGGGGGGCCTGGCACAGATACGCAGTATTTT.

This clone was counted between two and nine times. The CDR3 nucleotides read TGTGCCAGCAGCCCGCGAAATCCGATTAGCGGGGCGGAAGATACGCAGTATTTT. Translating it yields CASSPRNPISGAEDTQYF. The chain combines TRBV7-6 with TRBJ2-3, with 8 positions matching TRBD2. With V trimmed by 5 bases and J by 5 bases, 18 bases remained unmatched. This CDR3 is 18 amino acids long. From germline, CDR1 is SGHVS and CDR2 FNYEAQ. Looking up the rest from reference TRBV7-6 and TRBJ2-3 gives the full variable domain: GAGVSQSPRYKVTKRGQDVALRCDPISGHVSLYWYRQALGQGPEFLTYFNYEAQQDKSGLPNDRFSAERPEGSISTLTIQRTEQRDSAMYRCASSPRNPISGAEDTQYFGPGTRLTVL.

This clone was picked up a small number of times. J is TRBJ2-3 and V is TRBV2, with a weak D call TRBD2 (5 bases). This CDR3 comprises 12 residues. Trimming cost V 3 bases and J 6 bases, with 7 bases left between them. Looked up from germline, CDR1 is SNHLY and CDR2 is FYNNEI. The chain's CDR3 is CASSDRGDTQYF. For the CDR3, the DNA is TGTGCCAGCAGTGATCGAGGGGATACGCAGTATTTT.